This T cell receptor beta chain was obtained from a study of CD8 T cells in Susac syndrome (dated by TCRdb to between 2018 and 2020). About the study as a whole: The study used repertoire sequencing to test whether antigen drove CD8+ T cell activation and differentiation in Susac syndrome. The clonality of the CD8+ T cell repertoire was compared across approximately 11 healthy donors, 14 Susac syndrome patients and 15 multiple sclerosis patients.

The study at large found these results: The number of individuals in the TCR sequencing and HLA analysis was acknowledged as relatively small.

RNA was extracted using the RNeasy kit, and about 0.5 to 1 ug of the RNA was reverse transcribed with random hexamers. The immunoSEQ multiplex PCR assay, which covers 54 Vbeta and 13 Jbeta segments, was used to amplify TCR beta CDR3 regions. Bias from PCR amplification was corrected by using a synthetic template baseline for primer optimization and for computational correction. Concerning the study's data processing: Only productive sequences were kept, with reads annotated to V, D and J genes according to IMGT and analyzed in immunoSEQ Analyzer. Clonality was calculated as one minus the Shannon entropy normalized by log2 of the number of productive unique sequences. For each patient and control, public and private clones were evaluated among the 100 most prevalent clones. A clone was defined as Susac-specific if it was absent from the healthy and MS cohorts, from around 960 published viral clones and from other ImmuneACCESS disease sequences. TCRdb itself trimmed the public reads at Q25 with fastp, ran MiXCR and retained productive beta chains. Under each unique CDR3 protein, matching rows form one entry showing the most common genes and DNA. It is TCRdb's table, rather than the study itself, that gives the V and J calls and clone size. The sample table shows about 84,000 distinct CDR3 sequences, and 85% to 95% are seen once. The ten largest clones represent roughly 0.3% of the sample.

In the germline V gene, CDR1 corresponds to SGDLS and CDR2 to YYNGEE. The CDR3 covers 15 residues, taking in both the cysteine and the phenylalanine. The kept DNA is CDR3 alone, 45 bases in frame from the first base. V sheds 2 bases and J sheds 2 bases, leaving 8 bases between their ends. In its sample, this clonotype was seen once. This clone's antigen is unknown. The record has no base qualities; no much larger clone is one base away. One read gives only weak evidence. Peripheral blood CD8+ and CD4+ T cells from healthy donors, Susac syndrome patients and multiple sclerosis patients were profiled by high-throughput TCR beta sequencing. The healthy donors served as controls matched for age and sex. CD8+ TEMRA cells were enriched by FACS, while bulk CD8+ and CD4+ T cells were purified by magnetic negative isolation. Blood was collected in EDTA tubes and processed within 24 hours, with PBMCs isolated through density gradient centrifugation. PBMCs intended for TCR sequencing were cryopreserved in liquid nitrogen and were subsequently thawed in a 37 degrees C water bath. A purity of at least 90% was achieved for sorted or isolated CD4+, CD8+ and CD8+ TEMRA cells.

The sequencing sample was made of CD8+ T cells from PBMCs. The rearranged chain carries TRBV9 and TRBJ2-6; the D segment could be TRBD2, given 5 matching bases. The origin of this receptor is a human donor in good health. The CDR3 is CASSVYGAGANVLTF. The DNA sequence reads TGTGCCAGCAGCGTCTACGGGGCTGGGGCCAACGTCCTGACTTTC.